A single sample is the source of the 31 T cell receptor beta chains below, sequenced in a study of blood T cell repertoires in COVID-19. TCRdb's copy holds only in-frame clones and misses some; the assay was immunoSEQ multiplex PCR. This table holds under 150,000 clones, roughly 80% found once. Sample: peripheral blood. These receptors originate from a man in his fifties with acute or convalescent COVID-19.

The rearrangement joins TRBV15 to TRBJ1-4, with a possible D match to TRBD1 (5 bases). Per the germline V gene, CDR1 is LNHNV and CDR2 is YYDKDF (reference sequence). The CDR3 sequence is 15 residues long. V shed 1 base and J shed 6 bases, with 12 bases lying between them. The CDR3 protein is CATSRANGGYEKLFF. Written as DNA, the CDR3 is TGTGCCACCAGCAGAGCTAACGGGGGGTATGAAAAACTGTTTTTT.

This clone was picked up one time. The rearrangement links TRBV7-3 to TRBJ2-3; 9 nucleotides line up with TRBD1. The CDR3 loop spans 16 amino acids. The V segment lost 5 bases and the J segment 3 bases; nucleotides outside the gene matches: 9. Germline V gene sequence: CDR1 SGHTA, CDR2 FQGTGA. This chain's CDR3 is CASSPTGTGWTDTQYF. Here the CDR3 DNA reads TGTGCCAGCAGCCCCACCGGGACAGGGTGGACAGATACGCAGTATTTT.

The DNA for the CDR3 is TGCGCCAGCAGCTTGGTCGGGACAGGGGGCACAGATACGCAGTATTTT. Translation: CASSLVGTGGTDTQYF. J is TRBJ2-3 and V is TRBV5-1, with 10 bases fitting TRBD1. Germline lookup yields CDR1 SGHRS and CDR2 YFSETQ. V shed 0 bases, J shed 1 base, and the junction held 2 bases outside the gene matches. The CDR3 length is 16 residues.

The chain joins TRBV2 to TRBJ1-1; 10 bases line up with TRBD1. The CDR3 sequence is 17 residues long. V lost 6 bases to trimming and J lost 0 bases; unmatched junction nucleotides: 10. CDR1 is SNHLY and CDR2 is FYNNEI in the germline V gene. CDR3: CASRVSRDRGMNTEAFF. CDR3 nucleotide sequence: TGTGCCAGCAGAGTATCCCGGGACAGGGGTATGAACACTGAAGCTTTCTTT.

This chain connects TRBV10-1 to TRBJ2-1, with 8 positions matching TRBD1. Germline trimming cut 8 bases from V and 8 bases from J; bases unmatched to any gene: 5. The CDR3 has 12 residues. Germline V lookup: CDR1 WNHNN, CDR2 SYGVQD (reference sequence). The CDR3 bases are TGCGCCAGCCCTGGACAGGGTCATGAGCAGTTCTTC. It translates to CASPGQGHEQFF.

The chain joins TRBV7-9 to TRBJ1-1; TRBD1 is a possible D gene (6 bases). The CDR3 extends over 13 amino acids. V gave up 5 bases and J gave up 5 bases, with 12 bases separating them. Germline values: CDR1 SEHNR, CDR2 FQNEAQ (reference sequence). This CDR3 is CASSPNRDTEAFF. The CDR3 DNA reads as TGTGCCAGCAGCCCGAACAGGGATACTGAAGCTTTCTTT.

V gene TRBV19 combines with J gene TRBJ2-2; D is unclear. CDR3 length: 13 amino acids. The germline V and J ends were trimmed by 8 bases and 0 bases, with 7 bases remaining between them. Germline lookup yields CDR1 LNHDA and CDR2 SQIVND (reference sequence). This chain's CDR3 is CASLEPNTGELFF. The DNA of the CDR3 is TGTGCCAGTCTTGAGCCGAACACCGGGGAGCTGTTTTTT.

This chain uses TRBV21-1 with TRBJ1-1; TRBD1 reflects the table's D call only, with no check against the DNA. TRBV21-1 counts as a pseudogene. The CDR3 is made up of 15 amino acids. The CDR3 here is CASNLPRNRGREAFF. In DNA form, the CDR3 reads TGTGCCAGCAACCTACCAAGGAACAGGGGGCGCGAAGCTTTCTTT.

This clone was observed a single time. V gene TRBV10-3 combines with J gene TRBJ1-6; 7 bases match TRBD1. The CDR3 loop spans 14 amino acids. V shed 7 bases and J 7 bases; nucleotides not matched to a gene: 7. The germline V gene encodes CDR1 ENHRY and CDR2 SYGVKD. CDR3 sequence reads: CAIKATGVNSPLHF. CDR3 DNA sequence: TGTGCCATCAAAGCTACAGGGGTGAATTCACCCCTCCACTTT.

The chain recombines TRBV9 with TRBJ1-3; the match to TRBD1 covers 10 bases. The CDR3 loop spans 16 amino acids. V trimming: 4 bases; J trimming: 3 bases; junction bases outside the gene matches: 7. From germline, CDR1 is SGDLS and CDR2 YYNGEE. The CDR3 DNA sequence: TGTGCCAGCAGCCCCATGGACAGGGGGATTGGAAACACCATATATTTT. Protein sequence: CASSPMDRGIGNTIYF.

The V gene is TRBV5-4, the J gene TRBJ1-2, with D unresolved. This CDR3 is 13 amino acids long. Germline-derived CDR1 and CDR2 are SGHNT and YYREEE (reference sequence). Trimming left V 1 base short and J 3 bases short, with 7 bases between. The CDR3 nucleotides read TGTGCCAGCAGCTTGTACGTAGACTATGGCTACACCTTC. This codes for CASSLYVDYGYTF.

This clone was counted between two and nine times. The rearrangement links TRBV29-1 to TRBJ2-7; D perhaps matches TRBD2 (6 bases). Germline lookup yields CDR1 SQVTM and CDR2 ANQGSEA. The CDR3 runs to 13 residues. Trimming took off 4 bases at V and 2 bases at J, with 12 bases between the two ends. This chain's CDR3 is CSVVAAGPYEQYF. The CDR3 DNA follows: TGCAGCGTTGTGGCCGCGGGACCCTACGAGCAGTACTTC.

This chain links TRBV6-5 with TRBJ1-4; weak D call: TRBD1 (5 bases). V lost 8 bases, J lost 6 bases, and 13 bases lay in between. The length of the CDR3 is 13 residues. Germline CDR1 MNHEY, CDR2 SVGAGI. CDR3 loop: CASGRGFDEKLFF. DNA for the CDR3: TGTGCCAGCGGGAGGGGTTTTGATGAAAAACTGTTTTTT.

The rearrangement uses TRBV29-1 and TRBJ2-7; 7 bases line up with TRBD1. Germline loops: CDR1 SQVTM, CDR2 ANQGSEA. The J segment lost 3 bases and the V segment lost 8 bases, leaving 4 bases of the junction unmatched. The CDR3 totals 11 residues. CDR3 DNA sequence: TGCAGCTACCAGGGGGTCTACGAGCAGTACTTC. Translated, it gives CSYQGVYEQYF.

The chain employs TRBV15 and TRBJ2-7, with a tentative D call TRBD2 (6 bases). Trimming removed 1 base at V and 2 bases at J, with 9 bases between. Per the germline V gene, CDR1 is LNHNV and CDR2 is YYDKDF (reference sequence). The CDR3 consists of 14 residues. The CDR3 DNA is TGTGCCACCAGCAGAGGCGGGGAGACCTACGAGCAGTACTTC. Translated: CATSRGGETYEQYF.

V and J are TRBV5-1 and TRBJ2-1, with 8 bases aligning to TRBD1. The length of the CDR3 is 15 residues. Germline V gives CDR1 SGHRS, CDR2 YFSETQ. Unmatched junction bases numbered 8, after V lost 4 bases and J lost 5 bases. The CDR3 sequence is CASSVGTGGHNEQFF. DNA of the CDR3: TGCGCCAGCAGCGTCGGGACAGGAGGACACAATGAGCAGTTCTTC.

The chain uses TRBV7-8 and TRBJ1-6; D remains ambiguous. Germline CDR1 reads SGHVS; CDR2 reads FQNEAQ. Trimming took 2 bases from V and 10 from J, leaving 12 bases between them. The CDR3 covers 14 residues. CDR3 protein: CASSLRAFESPLHF. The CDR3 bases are TGTGCCAGCAGCTTACGAGCGTTCGAGTCACCCCTCCACTTT.

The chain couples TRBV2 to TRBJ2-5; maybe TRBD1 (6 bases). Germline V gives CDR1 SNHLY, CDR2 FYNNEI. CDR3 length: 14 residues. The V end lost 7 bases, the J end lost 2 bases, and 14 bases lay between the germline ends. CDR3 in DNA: TGTGCCAGCATCGAAAGACAGGCTCAAGAGACCCAGTACTTC. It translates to CASIERQAQETQYF.

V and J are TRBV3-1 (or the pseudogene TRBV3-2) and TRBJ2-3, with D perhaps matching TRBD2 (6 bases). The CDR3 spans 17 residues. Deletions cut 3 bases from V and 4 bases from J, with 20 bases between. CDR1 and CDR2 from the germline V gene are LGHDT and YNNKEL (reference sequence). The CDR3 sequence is CASSHPSSGAGPDTQYF. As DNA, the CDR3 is TGTGCCAGCAGCCACCCTTCTAGTGGGGCGGGGCCAGATACGCAGTATTTT.

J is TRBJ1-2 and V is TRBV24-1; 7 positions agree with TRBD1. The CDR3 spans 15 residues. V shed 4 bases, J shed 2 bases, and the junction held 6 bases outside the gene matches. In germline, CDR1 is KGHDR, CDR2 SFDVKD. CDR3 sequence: CATSDPSTGNYGYTF. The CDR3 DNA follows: TGTGCCACCAGTGACCCCTCGACAGGGAACTATGGCTACACCTTC.

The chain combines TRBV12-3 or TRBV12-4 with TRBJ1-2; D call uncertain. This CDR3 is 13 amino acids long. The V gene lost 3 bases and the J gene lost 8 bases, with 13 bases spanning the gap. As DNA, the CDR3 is TGTGCCAGCAGTTTCTCCCGCGGTACCGGCTACACCTTC. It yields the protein CASSFSRGTGYTF.

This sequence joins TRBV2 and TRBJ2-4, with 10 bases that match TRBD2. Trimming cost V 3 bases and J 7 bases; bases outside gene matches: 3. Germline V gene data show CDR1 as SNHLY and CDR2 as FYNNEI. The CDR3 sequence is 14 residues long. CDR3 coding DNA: TGTGCCAGCAGTGACGGACTAGCGGCGAACATTCAGTACTTC. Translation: CASSDGLAANIQYF.

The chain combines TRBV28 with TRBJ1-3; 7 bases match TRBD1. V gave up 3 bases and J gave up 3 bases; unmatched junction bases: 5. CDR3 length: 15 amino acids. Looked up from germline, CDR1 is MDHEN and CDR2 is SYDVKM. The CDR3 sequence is CASSLTGSGGNTIYF. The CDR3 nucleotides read TGTGCCAGCAGTTTGACAGGGAGCGGTGGAAACACCATATATTTT.

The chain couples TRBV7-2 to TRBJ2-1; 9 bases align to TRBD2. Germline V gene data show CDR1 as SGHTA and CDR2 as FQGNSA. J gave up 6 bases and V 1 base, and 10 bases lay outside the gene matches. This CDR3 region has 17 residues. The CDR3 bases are TGTGCCAGCAGCTTAGTGTATCGCGGGGGGGCGATCAATGAGCAGTTCTTC. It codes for CASSLVYRGGAINEQFF. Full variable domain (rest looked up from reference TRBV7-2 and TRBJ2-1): GAGVSQSPSNKVTEKGKDVELRCDPISGHTALYWYRQSLGQGLEFLIYFQGNSAPDKSGLPSDRFSAERTGGSVSTLTIQRTQQEDSAVYLCASSLVYRGGAINEQFFGPGTRLTVL.

CDR3 sequence (DNA): TGTGCCAGCAGCCCGCACGGGTCAACTAATGAAAAACTGTTTTTT. This gives the protein CASSPHGSTNEKLFF. The chain couples TRBV3-1 (or the pseudogene TRBV3-2) to TRBJ1-4; D remains ambiguous. CDR1 and CDR2 from the germline V gene are LGHDT and YNNKEL (reference sequence). CDR3 size: 15 residues. The V end lost 4 bases, the J end lost 0 bases, and 9 bases lay between the germline ends.

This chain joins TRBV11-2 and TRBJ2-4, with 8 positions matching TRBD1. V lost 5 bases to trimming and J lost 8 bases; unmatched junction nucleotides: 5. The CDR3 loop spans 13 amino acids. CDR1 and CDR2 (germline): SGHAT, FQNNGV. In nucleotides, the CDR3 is TGTGCCAGCAGCCGGACAGGGCTCGACATTCAGTACTTC. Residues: CASSRTGLDIQYF.

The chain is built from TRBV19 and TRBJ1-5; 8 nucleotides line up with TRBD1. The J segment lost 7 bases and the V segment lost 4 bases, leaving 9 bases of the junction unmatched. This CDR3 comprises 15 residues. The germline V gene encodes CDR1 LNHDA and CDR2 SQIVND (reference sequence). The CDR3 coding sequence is TGTGCCAGTAGTAGGGTGGACAGGGTAGGACAGCCCCAGCATTTT. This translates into CASSRVDRVGQPQHF.

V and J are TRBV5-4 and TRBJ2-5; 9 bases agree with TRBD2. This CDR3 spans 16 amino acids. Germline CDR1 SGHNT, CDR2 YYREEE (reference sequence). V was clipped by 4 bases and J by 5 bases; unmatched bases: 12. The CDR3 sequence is CASSAAQRGAEETQYF. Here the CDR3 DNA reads TGTGCCAGCAGCGCCGCGCAGCGGGGGGCGGAGGAGACCCAGTACTTC.

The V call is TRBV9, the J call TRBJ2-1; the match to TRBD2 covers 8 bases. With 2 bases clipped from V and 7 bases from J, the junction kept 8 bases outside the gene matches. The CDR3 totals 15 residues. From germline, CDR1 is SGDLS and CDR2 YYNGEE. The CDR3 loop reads CASSVSGVRWNEQFF. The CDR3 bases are TGTGCCAGCAGCGTTAGCGGGGTAAGGTGGAATGAGCAGTTCTTC.

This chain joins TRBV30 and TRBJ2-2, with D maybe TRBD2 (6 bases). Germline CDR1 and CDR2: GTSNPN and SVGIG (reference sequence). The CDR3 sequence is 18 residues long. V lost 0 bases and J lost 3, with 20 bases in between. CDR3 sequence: CAWSVYILGEEDTGELFF. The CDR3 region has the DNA TGTGCCTGGAGTGTATACATTCTGGGGGAGGAGGACACCGGGGAGCTGTTTTTT.

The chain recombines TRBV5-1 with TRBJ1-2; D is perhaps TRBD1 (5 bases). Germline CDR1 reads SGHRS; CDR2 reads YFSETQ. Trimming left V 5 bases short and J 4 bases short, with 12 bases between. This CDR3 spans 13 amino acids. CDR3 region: CASSFQQAYGYTF. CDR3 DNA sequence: TGCGCCAGCAGTTTTCAACAGGCCTATGGCTACACCTTC. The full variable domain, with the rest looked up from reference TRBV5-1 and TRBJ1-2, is KAGVTQTPRYLIKTRGQQVTLSCSPISGHRSVSWYQQTPGQGLQFLFEYFSETQRNKGNFPGRFSGRQFSNSRSEMNVSTLELGDSALYLCASSFQQAYGYTFGSGTRLTVV.